This is a list of T cell receptor beta chains from one sample in a study of blood T cell repertoires in COVID-19. Clones were read by immunoSEQ multiplex PCR, and TCRdb kept only the in-frame ones, dropping some. The sample consists of about 200,000 clones, approximately 78% of them appearing once. The sequencing sample was made of peripheral blood. Receptors originate from a woman older than 75 with active or convalescent COVID-19. Both conserved end residues are part of each CDR3. A D gene is named only where the DNA matches it firmly. Clone size is not always given. Where it is, it says once, few, many or a class for expanded clones.

-	-	TRBV12-5	TRBJ2-5	CASGLVRPGQETQYF	TGTGCTAGTGGTTTGGTTAGGCCGGGCCAAGAGACCCAGTACTTC
-	TRBD1	TRBV6-1	TRBJ2-7	CASSEGHRGYEQYF	TGTGCCAGCAGTGAAGGGCACAGGGGCTACGAGCAGTACTTC
few	TRBD2	TRBV9	TRBJ2-1	CASSFSGGDNEQFF	TGTGCCAGCAGCTTTAGCGGGGGGGACAATGAGCAGTTCTTC
many	-	TRBV18	TRBJ1-1	CASSPYQGYTEAFF	TGTGCCAGCTCGCCGTACCAGGGTTACACTGAAGCTTTCTTT
-	TRBD1	TRBV10-3	TRBJ2-2	CAISYTRGTGQTGELFF	TGTGCCATCAGTTATACGCGGGGGACAGGGCAAACCGGGGAGCTGTTTTTT
-	TRBD1	TRBV28	TRBJ2-7	CASSIGQVGYEQYF	TGTGCCAGCAGTATCGGACAGGTCGGCTACGAGCAGTACTTC
-	-	TRBV9	TRBJ1-5	CASSVGPGEGQPQHF	TGTGCCAGCAGCGTAGGCCCAGGGGAGGGTCAGCCCCAGCATTTT
few	-	TRBV4-2	TRBJ2-2	CASSLSIFARNTGELFF	TGTGCCAGCAGCCTATCTATCTTCGCGAGGAACACCGGGGAGCTGTTTTTT
once	TRBD2	TRBV10-3	TRBJ2-5	CAIRASGPETQYF	TGTGCCATCAGGGCTAGCGGCCCGGAGACCCAGTACTTC
-	-	TRBV7-9	TRBJ2-7	CASRRGQPGKQYF	TGTGCCAGCAGGCGAGGCCAGCCGGGAAAGCAGTACTTC
-	-	TRBV6-2/TRBV6-3	TRBJ2-1	CASSKDSNYNEQFF	TGTGCCAGCAGCAAGGACAGTAATTACAATGAGCAGTTCTTC
once	-	TRBV5-8	TRBJ1-1	CASSYRVVGTEAFF	TGTGCCAGCAGCTACAGGGTTGTGGGCACTGAAGCTTTCTTT
-	-	TRBV28	TRBJ2-6	CASSQGSGANVLTF	TGTGCCAGCAGCCAGGGTTCCGGGGCCAACGTCCTGACTTTC
few	-	TRBV2	TRBJ1-2	CASSARDYGYTF	TGTGCCAGCAGTGCCAGGGACTATGGCTACACCTTC
-	TRBD1	TRBV6-5	TRBJ1-2	CASSPGQGYYGYTF	TGTGCCAGCAGTCCGGGACAGGGATACTATGGCTACACCTTC
-	TRBD1	TRBV4-3	TRBJ1-2	CASSRAPGGADYGYTF	TGCGCCAGCAGCCGAGCGCCAGGGGGCGCTGACTATGGCTACACCTTC
-	-	TRBV28	TRBJ1-1	CASSLWGSGLVLAFF	TGTGCCAGCAGTTTATGGGGCTCAGGGTTGGTGCTCGCTTTCTTT
few	-	TRBV5-5	TRBJ1-5	CASSLAQGIQPQHF	TGTGCCAGCAGCTTGGCACAGGGAATTCAGCCCCAGCATTTT
-	TRBD1	TRBV19	TRBJ1-5	CASSRTGVINQPQHF	TGTGCCAGTAGTAGAACAGGGGTTATAAATCAGCCCCAGCATTTT
once	TRBD2	TRBV5-1	TRBJ2-1	CASSLVGSGGYNEQFF	TGCGCCAGCAGCTTGGTAGGTAGCGGGGGCTACAATGAGCAGTTCTTC
-	-	TRBV20-1	TRBJ1-1	CSAIGGRQAFF	TGCAGTGCTATTGGGGGCCGGCAAGCTTTCTTT
once	TRBD1	TRBV4-1	TRBJ2-1	CASSPDRDIHPYNEQFF	TGCGCCAGCAGCCCGGACAGGGACATCCATCCCTACAATGAGCAGTTCTTC
-	-	TRBV4-2	TRBJ2-3	CASSQEDSSVFTDTQYF	TGTGCCAGCAGCCAGGAAGATTCTAGTGTCTTCACAGATACGCAGTATTTT
-	-	TRBV20-1	TRBJ1-4	CSASRNEKLFF	TGCAGTGCTAGCAGGAATGAAAAACTGTTTTTT
few	-	TRBV19	TRBJ1-5	CATRAGVSNQPQHF	TGTGCCACGAGAGCAGGGGTGAGCAATCAGCCCCAGCATTTT
-	TRBD1	TRBV9	TRBJ1-6	CAFQGGRCVSPLHF	TGTGCCTTCCAGGGGGGCAGGTGTGTTTCACCCCTCCACTTT
-	-	TRBV7-9	TRBJ1-1	CASSPDGGRIEAFF	TGTGCCAGCAGCCCGGACGGGGGGCGGATTGAAGCTTTCTTT
-	-	TRBV24-1	TRBJ1-3	CATSDSGYSGNTIYF	TGTGCCACCAGTGATTCAGGGTATTCTGGAAACACCATATATTTT
-	TRBD1	TRBV12-3/TRBV12-4	TRBJ1-4	CASSGTGLEKLFF	TGTGCCAGCAGCGGGACAGGGCTTGAAAAACTGTTTTTT
-	-	TRBV7-3	TRBJ1-1	CASSSGGGNTEAFF	TGTGCCAGCAGCTCGGGAGGAGGGAACACTGAAGCTTTCTTT
-	-	TRBV5-4	TRBJ1-5	CASSRDRNQPQHF	TGTGCCAGCAGCCGCGATCGCAATCAGCCCCAGCATTTT
-	-	TRBV7-2	TRBJ1-2	CASSLSLGLNSGGYTF	TGTGCCAGCAGCTTATCCTTGGGACTTAATTCGGGTGGCTACACCTTC
-	-	TRBV10-3	TRBJ1-2	CAISESSYSGYGYTF	TGTGCCATCAGTGAGTCGTCCTACTCAGGCTATGGCTACACCTTC
-	TRBD1	TRBV5-6	TRBJ1-2	CASRETGGVGNYGYTF	TGTGCCAGCAGGGAAACAGGGGGCGTGGGTAACTATGGCTACACCTTC
-	-	TRBV15	TRBJ2-1	CATSRDYNRGGDNEQFF	TGTGCCACCAGCAGAGATTACAACAGGGGAGGCGACAATGAGCAGTTCTTC